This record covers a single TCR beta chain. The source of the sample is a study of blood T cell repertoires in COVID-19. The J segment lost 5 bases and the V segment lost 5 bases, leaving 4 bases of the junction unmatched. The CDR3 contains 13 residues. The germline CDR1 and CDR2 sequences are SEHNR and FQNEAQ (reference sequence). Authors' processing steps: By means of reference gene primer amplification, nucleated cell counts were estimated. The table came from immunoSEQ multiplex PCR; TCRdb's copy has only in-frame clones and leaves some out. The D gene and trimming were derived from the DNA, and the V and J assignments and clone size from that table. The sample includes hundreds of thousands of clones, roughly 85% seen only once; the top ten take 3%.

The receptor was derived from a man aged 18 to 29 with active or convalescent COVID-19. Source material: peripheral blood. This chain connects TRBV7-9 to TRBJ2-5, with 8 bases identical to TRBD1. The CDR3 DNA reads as TGTGCCAGCAGCGTAACAGGGGGGGAGACCCAGTACTTC. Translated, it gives CASSVTGGETQYF.